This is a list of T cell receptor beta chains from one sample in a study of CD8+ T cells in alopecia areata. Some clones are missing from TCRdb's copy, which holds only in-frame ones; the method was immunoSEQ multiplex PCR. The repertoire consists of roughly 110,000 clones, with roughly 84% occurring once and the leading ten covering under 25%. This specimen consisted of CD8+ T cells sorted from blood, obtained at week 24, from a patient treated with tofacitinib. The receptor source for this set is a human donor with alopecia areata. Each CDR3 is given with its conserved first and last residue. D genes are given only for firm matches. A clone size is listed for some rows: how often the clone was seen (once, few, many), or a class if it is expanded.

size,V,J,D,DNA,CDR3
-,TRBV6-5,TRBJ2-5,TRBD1,TGTGCCAGCAGTTCCTCCAGGACAGGGGGCCGAGAGACCCAGTACTTC,CASSSSRTGGRETQYF
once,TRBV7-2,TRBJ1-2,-,TGTGCCAGCAGCTTAGTGACGGTAGCTAACTATGGCTACACCTTC,CASSLVTVANYGYTF
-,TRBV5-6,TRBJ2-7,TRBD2,TGTGCCAGCAGCTTGACCGGACTAGCGGGTCTTAGATCCTACGAGCAGTACTTC,CASSLTGLAGLRSYEQYF
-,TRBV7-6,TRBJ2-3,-,TGTGCCAGCAGCTTAGTGGGGGCTGATACGCAGTATTTT,CASSLVGADTQYF
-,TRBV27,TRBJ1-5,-,TGTGCCAGCAGCCAGACACGTCCAAGTCAGCCCCAGCATTTT,CASSQTRPSQPQHF
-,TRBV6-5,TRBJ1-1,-,TGTGCCAGCAGTACCCCGGGCACTGAAGCTTTCTTT,CASSTPGTEAFF
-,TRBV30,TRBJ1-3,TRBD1,TGTGCCTGGAGTGAGGGGGCAAGCTCTGGAAACACCATATATTTT,CAWSEGASSGNTIYF
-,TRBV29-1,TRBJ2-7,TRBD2,TGCAGCGTTGGTGGCGGGGGGACCCTCTACGAGCAGTACTTC,CSVGGGGTLYEQYF
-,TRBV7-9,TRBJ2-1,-,TGTGCCAGCAGCCCGAGGACCTACAATGAGCAGTTCTTC,CASSPRTYNEQFF
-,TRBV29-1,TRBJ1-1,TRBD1,TGCAGCGTTGAAGAGGCAGGGGGTTTGGCTGAAGCTTTCTTT,CSVEEAGGLAEAFF
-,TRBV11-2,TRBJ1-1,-,TGTGCCAGCAGCTCAGGGAGAGCTGAAGCTTTCTTT,CASSSGRAEAFF
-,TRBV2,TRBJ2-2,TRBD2,TGTGCCAGCATCGTTTTAGCGGGCGAGAACACCGGGGAGCTGTTTTTT,CASIVLAGENTGELFF
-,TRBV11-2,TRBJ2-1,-,TGTGCCAGCAGCGATCAGACACAGGGTAAAAATGAGCAGTTCTTC,CASSDQTQGKNEQFF
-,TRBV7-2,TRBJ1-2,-,TGTGCCAGCAGCTTGGACGGCGCTAACTATGGCTACACCTTC,CASSLDGANYGYTF
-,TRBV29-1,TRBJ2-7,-,TGCAGCGTTGAAGATCAGTCGGACTACGAGCAGTACTTC,CSVEDQSDYEQYF
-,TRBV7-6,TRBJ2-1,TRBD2,TGTGCCAGCAGCTTAAGCCTAGCGGGGGGACAGCAGTTCTTC,CASSLSLAGGQQFF
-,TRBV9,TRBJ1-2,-,TGTGCCAGCAGCACCGGCCGGGACGGTTATGGCTACACCTTC,CASSTGRDGYGYTF
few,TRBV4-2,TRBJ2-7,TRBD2,TGTGCCAGCAGCCAAGAGGGTAGCGGGTCCTCCTACGAGCAGTACTTC,CASSQEGSGSSYEQYF
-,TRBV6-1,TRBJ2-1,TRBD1,TGTGCCATTGGCCGGGGACAGGGCGGCGATGAGCAGTTCTTC,CAIGRGQGGDEQFF
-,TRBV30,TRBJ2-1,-,TGTGCCTGGGGAAGGGCCAATGAGCAGTTCTTC,CAWGRANEQFF
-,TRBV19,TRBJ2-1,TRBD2,TGTGCCAGTAGTCCGAGCGGGGGGGCAAGCTCCTACAATGAGCAGTTCTTC,CASSPSGGASSYNEQFF
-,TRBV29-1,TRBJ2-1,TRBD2,TGCAGCGTGGAAGGGACTAGCCTCCATGAGCAGTTCTTC,CSVEGTSLHEQFF
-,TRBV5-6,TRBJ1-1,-,TGTGCCAGCAGCTACAGGAGTCTCACTGAAGCTTTCTTT,CASSYRSLTEAFF
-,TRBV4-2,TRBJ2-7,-,TGTGCCAGCAGCCTAGATAGGGTTCTACAACCCCGGTGGGCCTACGAGCAGTACTTC,CASSLDRVLQPRWAYEQYF
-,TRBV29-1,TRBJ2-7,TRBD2,TGCAGCGGATACGGGACTAGCGGGGATTACGAGCAGTACTTC,CSGYGTSGDYEQYF
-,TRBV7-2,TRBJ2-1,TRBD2,TGTGCCAGCAGCTTAGGAGCCGGTAGCGGGGGGGCAAATGAGCAGTTCTTC,CASSLGAGSGGANEQFF
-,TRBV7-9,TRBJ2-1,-,TGTGCCAGCAGCCAGGCGGACTATGAGCAGTTCTTC,CASSQADYEQFF
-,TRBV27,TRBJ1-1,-,TGTGCCAGCAGTCCCATCACGGTCGCTTTGGACACTGAAGCTTTCTTT,CASSPITVALDTEAFF
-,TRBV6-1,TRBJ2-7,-,TGTGCCAGCAGTGTTGGAAAACGGCAGTACTTC,CASSVGKRQYF
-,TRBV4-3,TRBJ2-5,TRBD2,TGCGCCAGCAGCCAAGAGGTAGCGGGGGCTCGGGAGACCCAGTACTTC,CASSQEVAGARETQYF
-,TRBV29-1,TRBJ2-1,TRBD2,TGCAGCGTTCGGTCTAGCGGGGGGGCCGGCAATGAGCAGTTCTTC,CSVRSSGGAGNEQFF
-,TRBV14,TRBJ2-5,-,TGTGCCAGCAGCCAAGGAGGTGGGGAGACCCAGTACTTC,CASSQGGGETQYF
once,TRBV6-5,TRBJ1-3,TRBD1,TGTGCCAGCAGCTACGGACAGGCTAGTTATGGAAACACCATATATTTT,CASSYGQASYGNTIYF
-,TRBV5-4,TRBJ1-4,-,TGTGCCAGCAGCTCCATTTCCGGGAATGAAAAACTGTTTTTT,CASSSISGNEKLFF
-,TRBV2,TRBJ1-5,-,TGTGCCAGCAGTGAACCAGGGCTCCATCAGCCCCAGCATTTT,CASSEPGLHQPQHF
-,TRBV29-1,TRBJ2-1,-,TGCAGCGTTGACAGCCTCAATGAGCAGTTCTTC,CSVDSLNEQFF
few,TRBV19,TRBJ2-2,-,TGTGCCACCAAGGAGGACGGAGGGTCTACCGGGGAGCTGTTTTTT,CATKEDGGSTGELFF
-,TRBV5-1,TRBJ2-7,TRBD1,TGCGCCAGCAGCCCGGGACAGTATCCCTACGAGCAGTACTTC,CASSPGQYPYEQYF
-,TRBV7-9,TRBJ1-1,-,TGTGCCAGCAGCTCCTTCCAGGGACCCACTGAAGCTTTCTTT,CASSSFQGPTEAFF
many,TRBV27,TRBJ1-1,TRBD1,TGTGCCAGCAGTGTCACAGGGGCACGTGAAGCTTTCTTT,CASSVTGAREAFF
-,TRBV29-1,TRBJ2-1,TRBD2,TGCAGCGTTGAAGATGGAGGGACTAGCGCTTACAATGAGCAGTTCTTC,CSVEDGGTSAYNEQFF
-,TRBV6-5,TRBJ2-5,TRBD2,TGTGCCAGCAGTTACGGGGGGGGTCCCCAAGAGACCCAGTACTTC,CASSYGGGPQETQYF
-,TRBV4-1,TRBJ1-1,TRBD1,TGCGCCAGCAGCCAAGGATTTGGACAGGGTAACACTGAAGCTTTCTTT,CASSQGFGQGNTEAFF
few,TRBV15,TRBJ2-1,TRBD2,TGTGCCACCAGCAGAGAAATAGCGGGGCCCGATGAGCAGTTCTTC,CATSREIAGPDEQFF
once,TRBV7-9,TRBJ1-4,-,TGTGCCAGCAGCGCTACAGGGAGGTCAAGTGAAAAACTGTTTTTT,CASSATGRSSEKLFF
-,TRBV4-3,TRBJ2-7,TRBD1,TGCGCCAGCAGCCTCGGGACAGGGGGCTTCGACGAGCAGTACTTC,CASSLGTGGFDEQYF
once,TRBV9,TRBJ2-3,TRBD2,TGTGCCAGCAGCGTAGCTGGGGGGGGAGATACGCAGTATTTT,CASSVAGGGDTQYF
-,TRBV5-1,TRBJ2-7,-,TGCGCCAGCAGCTTGCTGCAGGGGAGCTACTACGAGCAGTACTTC,CASSLLQGSYYEQYF
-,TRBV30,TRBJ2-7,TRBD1,TGTGCCGCAGACAGGGGGCTGCCTCACTACGAGCAGTACTTC,CAADRGLPHYEQYF
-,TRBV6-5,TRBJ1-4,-,TGTGCCAGCAGTTACTCGTTGGGCAGAAAGGATGAAAAACTGTTTTTT,CASSYSLGRKDEKLFF
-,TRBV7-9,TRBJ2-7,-,TGTGCCAGCAGTTCCGTCTACGAGCAGTACTTC,CASSSVYEQYF
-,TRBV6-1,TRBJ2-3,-,TGTGCCAGCAGTTTGTGGGGTAGCACAGATACGCAGTATTTT,CASSLWGSTDTQYF
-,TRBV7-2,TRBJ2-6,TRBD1,TGTGCCAGCGGAAGGGACAGGGTAAACTCTGGGGCCAACGTCCTGACTTTC,CASGRDRVNSGANVLTF